The clone carrying this T cell receptor beta chain has a handful of counts. The antigen remains undetermined. These data come from a study of molecular identifiers for immune sequencing clone quantification. Study-level findings and limits: The share of molecules held by clones above 20 RNA copies was over 97% in effector cells and under 1% in naive cells.

Library preparation followed earlier protocols using designated TCR primers. TCRdb fed the PCR reads into MiXCR, producing one record per CDR3 protein. This repertoire shows about 320,000 distinct CDR3 sequences, about 21% found once; its top ten account for approximately 0.83%. CD8+CD4-CCR7+CD45RA+ cells were sorted as naive CD8 T cells. CDR3 length: 15 amino acids. Trimming removed 5 bases from V and 3 bases from J, with 15 bases in between. The germline V gene encodes CDR1 SGHTA and CDR2 FQGNSA. The sequenced sample was naive CD8+ T cells from blood, with Jurkat cell RNA spiked in. The subset: FACS-sorted CD8+CD4-CCR7+CD45RA+ naive T cells. This chain joins TRBV7-2 and TRBJ2-3, with D possibly being TRBD2 (5 bases). The receptor's source is a human donor in good health. Some libraries in this study had Jurkat cell RNA spiked in. Here the CDR3 reads CASSPRVGLTDTQYF. The CDR3 DNA reads as TGTGCCAGCAGCCCGAGGGTTGGGTTAACAGATACGCAGTATTTT.